This entry is about one TCR beta chain. Germline V gene lookup returns CDR1 MNHEY and CDR2 SMNVEV (reference sequence). V dropped 0 bases and J dropped 8; count of bases not matched to a gene: 10. The CDR3 runs 17 residues. A minimum of 5 micrograms of total RNA was extracted per sample. Alongside a J-beta primer mix, a sample-barcoded 5' primer served in a second PCR lasting roughly 6 to 11 cycles. With 12 random nucleotides, a template-switch adaptor tagged each individual cDNA molecule. Each CDR3 protein gets one entry after TCRdb re-called the 5' RACE reads with MiXCR. The table has roughly 1,700,000 distinct CDR3 sequences, 28% seen once. This sample is drawn from a study of blood T cells in healthy people across ages. Study background: Per two T cells, about one barcoded beta molecule was captured through template switching.

The chain recombines TRBV27 with TRBJ1-4; 9 positions match TRBD1. The TCR sequence derives from a woman in her 30s in good health. The specimen sequenced was blood. CDR3 bases: TGTGCCAGCAGTTTATCCCCACCGACAGGGGGATACGAAAAACTGTTTTTT. It codes for CASSLSPPTGGYEKLFF.